This passage covers 23 T cell receptor beta chains from one sample sequenced in a study of T cell responses to AZD1222 COVID-19 vaccine (dated by TCRdb to the early 2020s). The sample's time point label, in plain terms: about 28 days (+/-7) after the second vaccine dose. The method was the immunoSEQ multiplex PCR assay. TCRdb took over this immuneACCESS table, retaining in-frame rearrangements with V and J assigned. Such tables are incomplete; in checked studies, under half of the missing clones stem from an unresolved V gene, and the remainder is unexplained. This sample holds 90,000 to 120,000 clones; around nine tenths were observed only once. The ten largest clones capture around 2.3% of the sample. The source was peripheral blood, collected 28 days after the second AZD1222 dose. The receptors here all came from an adult who received the AZD1222 COVID-19 vaccine.

The chain has TRBV19 and TRBJ1-6; D not resolved. CDR1 LNHDA and CDR2 SQIVND come from the germline V gene (reference sequence). The ends were cut back, 5 bases at V and 10 bases at J, with 15 bases in the middle. This CDR3 region has 14 residues. The DNA for the CDR3 is TGTGCCAGTAGTTTCCCCGGGCAGCCGTCACCCCTCCACTTT. It encodes CASSFPGQPSPLHF.

V and J are TRBV18 and TRBJ2-5; D remains unclear. The CDR3 covers 17 residues. Germline V CDR1 and CDR2: KGHSH, LQKENI. V shed 3 bases and J shed 6 bases, with 23 bases lying between them. CDR3 residues: CASSPSSEMAEIKTQYF. The CDR3 DNA sequence: TGTGCCAGCTCACCCTCATCCGAGATGGCGGAAATAAAGACCCAGTACTTC.

The V call is TRBV5-1, the J call TRBJ2-5, with a tentative D call TRBD2 (5 bases). Trimming pared 2 bases from V and 1 base from J, leaving 9 bases between. Germline CDR1 reads SGHRS; CDR2 reads YFSETQ. CDR3 length equals 14 residues. DNA for the CDR3: TGCGCCAGCAGCTTTGGGAGACTCCAAGAGACCCAGTACTTC. It yields the protein CASSFGRLQETQYF.

The chain links TRBV7-2 to TRBJ2-5, with TRBD2 identical over 7 bases. The germline gives CDR1 SGHTA, CDR2 FQGNSA. The CDR3 has 15 amino acids. V was clipped by 7 bases and J by 2 bases; unmatched bases: 10. In nucleotides, the CDR3 is TGTGCCAGCAACAATCCCCTAGCGGCGCAAGAGACCCAGTACTTC. Translating it yields CASNNPLAAQETQYF.

J is TRBJ2-3 and V is TRBV10-3; D remains ambiguous. Germline loops: CDR1 ENHRY, CDR2 SYGVKD. Between the trimmed V and J ends, which lost 10 bases and 0 bases, there was a span of 8 bases. CDR3 size: 12 residues. The CDR3 DNA reads as TGTGCCACCTTAACAAGCACAGATACGCAGTATTTT. The encoded protein is CATLTSTDTQYF.

The V call is TRBV11-3, the J call TRBJ2-1; 8 bases match TRBD2. The junction had 6 bases not matched to a gene; V was cut back by 4 bases and J by 4 bases. The CDR3 runs 15 residues. Per germline, CDR1 SGHNT and CDR2 YENEEA. CDR3 sequence: CASSSGTSTYNEQFF. CDR3 DNA: TGTGCCAGCAGCTCCGGGACTAGTACTTACAATGAGCAGTTCTTC.

The V call is TRBV19, the J call TRBJ1-2, with a weak D call TRBD1 (5 bases). Trimming shortened V by 5 bases and J by 3 bases, and 10 bases separated the two germline ends. CDR1 and CDR2 from the germline V gene are LNHDA and SQIVND (reference sequence). The CDR3 is 13 amino acids. CDR3 protein: CASSVGVDYGYTF. CDR3 nucleotide sequence: TGTGCCAGTAGTGTGGGGGTCGACTATGGCTACACCTTC.

This chain links TRBV27 with TRBJ2-5; TRBD2 aligns across 12 bases. The CDR3 runs to 15 residues. The germline gives CDR1 MNHEY, CDR2 SMNVEV (reference sequence). V lost 5 bases and J lost 5; bases outside the gene matches: 6. CDR3 nucleotide sequence: TGTGCCAGCAGTAGCCTACTAGCGGGAGGCGAGACCCAGTACTTC. Protein: CASSSLLAGGETQYF.

This clone showed up just once. CDR3 amino acids: CASRTGQNQPQHF. CDR3 coding DNA: TGTGCCAGCCGCACGGGACAAAATCAGCCCCAGCATTTT. This chain links TRBV27 with TRBJ1-5; maybe TRBD1 (6 bases). Germline V gene lookup returns CDR1 MNHEY and CDR2 SMNVEV (reference sequence). V lost 8 bases and J 4 bases, leaving 12 bases between the germline ends. The CDR3 covers 13 residues.

This clone came up once. The rearrangement uses TRBV6-2 or TRBV6-3 and TRBJ2-1, with 13 bases lining up with TRBD2. The CDR3 totals 21 residues. CDR1 and CDR2 from the germline V gene are MNHEY and SVGEGT. The V and J ends lost 4 bases and 4 bases, in that order; junction bases with no gene match: 19. The CDR3 sequence is CASSLGISTSGRYDLYNEQFF. Written as DNA, the CDR3 is TGTGCCAGCAGTTTAGGTATCTCGACTAGCGGGAGGTACGATTTATACAATGAGCAGTTCTTC.

This chain connects TRBV3-1 (or the pseudogene TRBV3-2) to TRBJ2-1, with D maybe TRBD1 (6 bases). The V end was cut by 1 base, the J end by 8 bases, with 24 bases between. The CDR3 is 18 residues long. Germline V gene lookup returns CDR1 LGHDT and CDR2 YNNKEL (reference sequence). The CDR3 reads CASSQGGPETIVADEQFF. The CDR3 DNA reads as TGTGCCAGCAGCCAAGGGGGGCCTGAGACAATAGTGGCGGATGAGCAGTTCTTC.

The chain recombines TRBV28 with TRBJ1-3; 7 bases are a match to TRBD1. The CDR3 totals 14 residues. The V gene's germline CDR1 is MDHEN and CDR2 SYDVKM. V lost 5 bases and J lost 9; bases outside the gene matches: 10. The DNA for the CDR3 is TGTGCCAGCAGTCGGGACAGCCGGCTCGCCACCATATATTTT. Encoded protein: CASSRDSRLATIYF.

The gene calls are TRBV9 and TRBJ2-7, with 7 bases identical to TRBD2. The ends lost 0 bases at V and 1 base at J; junction bases unmatched: 4. Germline V gene lookup returns CDR1 SGDLS and CDR2 YYNGEE. The CDR3 totals 15 residues. CDR3 nucleotide sequence: TGTGCCAGCAGCGTAGAGGCTAGCGGATCCTACGAGCAGTACTTC. This translates into CASSVEASGSYEQYF.

The J gene is TRBJ1-1, the V gene TRBV3-1 (or the pseudogene TRBV3-2); TRBD1 aligns across 10 bases. The V gene end was trimmed by 6 bases and the J gene end by 11 bases; junction bases not matched to a gene: 12. Germline values: CDR1 LGHDT, CDR2 YNNKEL (reference sequence). CDR3 size: 14 residues. DNA for the CDR3: TGTGCCAGCAGAAGGGGACAGGGGAAAACGGATGCTTTCTTT. Translated, it gives CASRRGQGKTDAFF.

The genes are TRBV9 and TRBJ2-1; 7 bases are a match to TRBD2. CDR1 SGDLS and CDR2 YYNGEE come from the germline V gene. This CDR3 spans 17 amino acids. J lost 5 bases, V lost 0 bases, and 11 bases had no gene match. The CDR3 DNA reads as TGTGCCAGCAGCGTAGGGGTTCCGAGGGAGGGCGACAATGAGCAGTTCTTC. Protein: CASSVGVPREGDNEQFF.

The V and J genes are TRBV6-2 or TRBV6-3 and TRBJ1-4; unclear D gene. V gave up 5 bases and J gave up 2 bases, with 15 bases separating them. Germline V gives CDR1 MNHEY, CDR2 SVGEGT. This CDR3 has 16 residues. The CDR3 is CASSLILQSTNEKLFF. The CDR3 DNA is TGTGCCAGCAGTCTGATTCTACAAAGTACTAATGAAAAACTGTTTTTT.

This chain uses TRBV19 with TRBJ2-4; maybe TRBD1 (6 bases). The CDR3 totals 16 residues. The germline V gene has CDR1 LNHDA and CDR2 SQIVND (reference sequence). Trimming left V 5 bases short and J 2 bases short, with 16 bases between. The CDR3 DNA reads TGTGCCAGTAGTTTGGGACATGTGATGTCCAAAAACATTCAGTACTTC. Translation: CASSLGHVMSKNIQYF.

The genes are TRBV2 and TRBJ2-2, with TRBD2 matching 9 bases. Trimming removed 6 bases from V and 8 bases from J; junction bases left unmatched: 10. This CDR3 is built from 15 residues. Looked up from germline, CDR1 is SNHLY and CDR2 is FYNNEI. CDR3 sequence reads: CASRVDSGSLGELFF. The DNA of the CDR3 is TGTGCCAGCAGGGTGGATAGCGGGAGCCTGGGGGAGCTGTTTTTT.

CDR3 amino acids: CASSPRQGVAGVGVYNEQFF. The DNA for the CDR3 is TGTGCCAGCAGCCCGAGACAGGGCGTAGCGGGAGTGGGGGTCTACAATGAGCAGTTCTTC. The chain couples TRBV5-8 to TRBJ2-1; 9 nucleotides align to TRBD2. After removal of 4 bases from V and 3 bases from J, the junction contained 20 bases not matched to a gene. CDR1 SGHTS and CDR2 YDEGEE come from the germline V gene. CDR3 length: 20 amino acids.

This sequence joins TRBV28 and TRBJ2-1; no firm D call. V lost 2 bases to trimming and J lost 6 bases, with 8 bases between them. The CDR3 length is 13 residues. The germline V gene encodes CDR1 MDHEN and CDR2 SYDVKM. DNA of the CDR3: TGTGCCAGCAGTTTACAGGTGTCCAATGAGCAGTTCTTC. Translated: CASSLQVSNEQFF.

The CDR3 sequence: CASSEAGGGYGYTF. The CDR3 DNA is TGTGCCAGTAGTGAGGCAGGGGGAGGCTATGGCTACACCTTC. The chain combines TRBV19 with TRBJ1-2; 7 bases agree with TRBD1. This CDR3 has 14 residues. J was trimmed by 4 bases and V by 5 bases; bases with no gene match: 7. CDR1 and CDR2 from the germline V gene are LNHDA and SQIVND (reference sequence).

This chain uses TRBV5-4 with TRBJ2-5, with a tentative D call TRBD1 (5 bases). Trimming took 2 bases from V and 1 from J, leaving 9 bases between them. Per germline, CDR1 SGHNT and CDR2 YYREEE (reference sequence). The length of the CDR3 is 14 residues. CDR3 sequence reads: CASSLARVQETQYF. The CDR3 nucleotides read TGTGCCAGCAGCTTAGCCAGGGTCCAAGAGACCCAGTACTTC.

The count of this clone is one. The chain employs TRBV2 and TRBJ1-1; no reliable D call. Germline lookup yields CDR1 SNHLY and CDR2 FYNNEI. This CDR3 comprises 11 residues. With 2 bases removed from V and 10 bases from J, the gap between germline ends came to 8 bases. For the CDR3, the DNA is TGTGCCAGCAGTGAATTCGAGGGAGCTTTCTTT. This sequence encodes CASSEFEGAFF.